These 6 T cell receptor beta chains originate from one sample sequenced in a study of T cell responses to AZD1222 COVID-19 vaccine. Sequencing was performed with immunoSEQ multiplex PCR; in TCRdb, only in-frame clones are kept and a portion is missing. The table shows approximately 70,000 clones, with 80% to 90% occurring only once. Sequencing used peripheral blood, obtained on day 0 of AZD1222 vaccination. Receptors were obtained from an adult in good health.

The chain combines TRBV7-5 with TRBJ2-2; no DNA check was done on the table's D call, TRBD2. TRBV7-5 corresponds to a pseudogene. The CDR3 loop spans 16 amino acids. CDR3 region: CVRSSTSATNTGELFF. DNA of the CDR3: TGTGTCAGAAGCTCGACTAGCGCCACGAACACCGGGGAGCTGTTTTTT.

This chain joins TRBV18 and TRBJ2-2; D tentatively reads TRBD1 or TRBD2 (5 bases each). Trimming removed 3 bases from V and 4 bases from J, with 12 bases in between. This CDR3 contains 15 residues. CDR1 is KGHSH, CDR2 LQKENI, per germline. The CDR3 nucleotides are TGTGCCAGCTCACCGCCGGGACCCTCCACCGGGGAGCTGTTTTTT. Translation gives CASSPPGPSTGELFF.

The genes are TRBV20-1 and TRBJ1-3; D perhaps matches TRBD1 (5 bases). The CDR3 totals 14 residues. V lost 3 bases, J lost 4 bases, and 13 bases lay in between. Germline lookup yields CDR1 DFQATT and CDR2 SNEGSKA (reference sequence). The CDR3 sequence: CSASPGRLGNTIYF. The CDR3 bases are TGCAGTGCTAGTCCAGGGCGGCTCGGAAACACCATATATTTT.

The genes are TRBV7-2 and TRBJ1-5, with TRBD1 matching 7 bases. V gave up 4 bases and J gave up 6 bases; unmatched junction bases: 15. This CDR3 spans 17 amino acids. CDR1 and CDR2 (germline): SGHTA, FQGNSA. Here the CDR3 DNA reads TGTGCCAGCAGCTCCGGACAGCAGGGGGGTAGAAGTCAGCCCCAGCATTTT. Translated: CASSSGQQGGRSQPQHF.

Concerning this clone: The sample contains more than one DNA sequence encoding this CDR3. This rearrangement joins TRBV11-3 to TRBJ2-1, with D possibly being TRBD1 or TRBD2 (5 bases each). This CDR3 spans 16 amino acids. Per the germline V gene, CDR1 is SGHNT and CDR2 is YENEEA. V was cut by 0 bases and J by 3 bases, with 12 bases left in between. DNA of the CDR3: TGTGCCAGCAGCTTAGAAGGGACGGACCTCTACAATGAGCAGTTCTTC. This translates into CASSLEGTDLYNEQFF. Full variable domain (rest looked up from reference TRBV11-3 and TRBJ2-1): EAGVVQSPRYKIIEKKQPVAFWCNPISGHNTLYWYLQNLGQGPELLIRYENEEAVDDSQLPKDRFSAERLKGVDSTLKIQPAELGDSAVYLCASSLEGTDLYNEQFFGPGTRLTVL.

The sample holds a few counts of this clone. The DNA for the CDR3 is TGCGCCAGCAGCCTGAGGGACAACCCTAAAATCTACGAGCAGTACTTC. Residues: CASSLRDNPKIYEQYF. This chain joins TRBV4-3 and TRBJ2-7; maybe TRBD1 (6 bases). Trimming removed 4 bases from V and 3 bases from J, with 19 bases in between. This CDR3 contains 16 residues. CDR1 LGHNA and CDR2 YSLEER come from the germline V gene.